Listed below are T cell receptor beta chains from one sample, sequenced in a study of blood T cell repertoires in COVID-19. Measured with immunoSEQ multiplex PCR; TCRdb has only the in-frame clones, and not every one. This table has about 53,000 clones, just under 90% appearing once. The sample comprised peripheral blood. The receptor set was obtained from a man aged 50-59 years with acute or convalescent COVID-19. Each CDR3 is given with its conserved first and last residue. Fields, in order: V gene, CDR3 protein.

V: TRBV13; CDR3: CASRQTTGGVPDTQYF
V: TRBV24-1; CDR3: CATSGGQAPYGYTF
V: TRBV24-1; CDR3: CATSVSGAGELFF
V: TRBV7-9; CDR3: CASSLLTGSHSVIEKLFF
V: TRBV6-4; CDR3: CASSDYGRSTDTQYF
V: TRBV2; CDR3: CASRRSGVEYGYTF
V: TRBV30; CDR3: CAWSATGQPFTTAQHF
V: TRBV29-1; CDR3: CSVDRGLPDTQYF
V: TRBV29-1; CDR3: CSGRTVYGEQFF
V: TRBV14; CDR3: CASSQVLTGPYGYTF
V: TRBV28; CDR3: CASRNAQVGANVLTF
V: TRBV6-5; CDR3: CASRFGGTYGYTF
V: TRBV24-1; CDR3: CATSDPGLGYEQYF
V: TRBV24-1; CDR3: CATSEPLGTGKETQYF
V: TRBV5-8; CDR3: CASSSFWASGQETQYF